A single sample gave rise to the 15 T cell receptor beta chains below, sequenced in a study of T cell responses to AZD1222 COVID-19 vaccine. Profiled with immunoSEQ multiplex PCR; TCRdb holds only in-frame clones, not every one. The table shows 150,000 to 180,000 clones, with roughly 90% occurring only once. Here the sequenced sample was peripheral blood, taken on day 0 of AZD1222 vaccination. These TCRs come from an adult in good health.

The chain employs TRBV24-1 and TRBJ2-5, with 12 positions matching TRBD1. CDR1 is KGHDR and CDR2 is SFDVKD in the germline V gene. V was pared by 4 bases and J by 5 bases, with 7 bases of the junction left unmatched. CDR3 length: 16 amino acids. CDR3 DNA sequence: TGTGCCACCAGTGAACTGGGACAGGGGGCGAGGGAGACCCAGTACTTC. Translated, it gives CATSELGQGARETQYF.

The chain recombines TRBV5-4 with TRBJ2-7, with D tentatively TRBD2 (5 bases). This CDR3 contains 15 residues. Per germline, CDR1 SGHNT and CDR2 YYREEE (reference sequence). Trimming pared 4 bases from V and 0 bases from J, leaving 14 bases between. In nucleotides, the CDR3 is TGTGCCAGCAGCCCCCTAGGAGGTCTCTCCTACGAGCAGTACTTC. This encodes CASSPLGGLSYEQYF.

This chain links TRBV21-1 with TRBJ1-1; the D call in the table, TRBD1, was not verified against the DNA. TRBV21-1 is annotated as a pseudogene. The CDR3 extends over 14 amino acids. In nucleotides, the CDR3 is TGTGCCAGCAGACGGCAGGGGCGTTACACTGAAGCTTTCTTT. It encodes CASRRQGRYTEAFF.

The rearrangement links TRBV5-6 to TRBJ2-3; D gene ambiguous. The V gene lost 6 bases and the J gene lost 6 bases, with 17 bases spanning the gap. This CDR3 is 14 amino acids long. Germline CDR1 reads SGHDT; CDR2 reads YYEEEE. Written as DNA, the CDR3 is TGTGCCAGCAAACTGTCATGGTCCGGGGATACGCAGTATTTT. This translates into CASKLSWSGDTQYF.

The CDR3 loop is CASSIDLPGLAYEQYF. The CDR3 nucleotides read TGTGCCAGTAGTATAGATCTACCGGGGCTAGCCTACGAGCAGTACTTC. This chain joins TRBV19 and TRBJ2-7; TRBD1 or TRBD2 may be the D gene (5 bases each). The germline V gene has CDR1 LNHDA and CDR2 SQIVND (reference sequence). V gave up 0 bases and J gave up 2 bases, with 14 bases separating them. This CDR3 spans 16 amino acids.

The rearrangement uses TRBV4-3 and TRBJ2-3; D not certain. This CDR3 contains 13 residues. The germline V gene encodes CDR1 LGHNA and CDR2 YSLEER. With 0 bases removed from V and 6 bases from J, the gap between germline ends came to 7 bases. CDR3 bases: TGCGCCAGCAGCCAAGAAGGAAGGGATACGCAGTATTTT. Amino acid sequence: CASSQEGRDTQYF.

The CDR3 coding sequence is TGTGCCTGGAGTGTGGGCCAGGTAAATCGAAACTACGAGCAGTACTTC. This translates into CAWSVGQVNRNYEQYF. The chain employs TRBV30 and TRBJ2-7; D ambiguous. This CDR3 has 16 residues. Germline V gives CDR1 GTSNPN, CDR2 SVGIG (reference sequence). V lost 0 bases and J 3 bases, leaving 18 bases between the germline ends.

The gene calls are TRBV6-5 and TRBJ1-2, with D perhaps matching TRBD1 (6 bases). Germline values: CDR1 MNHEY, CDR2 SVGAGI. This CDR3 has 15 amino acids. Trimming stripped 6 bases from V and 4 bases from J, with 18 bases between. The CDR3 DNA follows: TGTGCCAGCAGGGCAAGGGGGGGCTCGACCTATGGCTACACCTTC. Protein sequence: CASRARGGSTYGYTF.

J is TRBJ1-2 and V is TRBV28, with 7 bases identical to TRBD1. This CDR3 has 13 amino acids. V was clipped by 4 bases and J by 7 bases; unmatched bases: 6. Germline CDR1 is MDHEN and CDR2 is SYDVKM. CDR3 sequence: CASSSGGISGYTF. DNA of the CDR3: TGTGCCAGCAGTTCAGGGGGAATAAGTGGCTACACCTTC.

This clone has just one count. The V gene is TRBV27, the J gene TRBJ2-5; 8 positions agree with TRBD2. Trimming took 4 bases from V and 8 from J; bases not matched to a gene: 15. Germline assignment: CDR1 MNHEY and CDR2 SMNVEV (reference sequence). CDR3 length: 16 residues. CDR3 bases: TGTGCCAGCAGTTCGCAGAGAGCGGGAGAGGGCAGAACCCAGTACTTC. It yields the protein CASSSQRAGEGRTQYF.

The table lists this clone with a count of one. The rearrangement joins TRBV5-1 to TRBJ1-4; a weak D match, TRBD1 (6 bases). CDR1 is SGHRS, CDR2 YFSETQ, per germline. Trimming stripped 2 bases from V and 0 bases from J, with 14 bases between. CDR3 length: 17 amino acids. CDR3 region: CASSLLGRQATNEKLFF. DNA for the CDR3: TGCGCCAGCAGCTTATTAGGGAGACAGGCAACTAATGAAAAACTGTTTTTT.

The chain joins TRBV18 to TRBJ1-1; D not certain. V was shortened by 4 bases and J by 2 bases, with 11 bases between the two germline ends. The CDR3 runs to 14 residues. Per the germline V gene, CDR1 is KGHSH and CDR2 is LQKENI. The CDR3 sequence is CASSLSGFNTEAFF. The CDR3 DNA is TGTGCCAGCTCACTGTCTGGGTTTAACACTGAAGCTTTCTTT.

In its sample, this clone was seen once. CDR3 sequence: CASSFITGGEGYTF. The CDR3 nucleotides read TGTGCCAGCAGTTTCATCACAGGGGGGGAAGGCTACACCTTC. The chain is built from TRBV27 and TRBJ1-2, with TRBD1 matching 8 bases. In germline, CDR1 is MNHEY, CDR2 SMNVEV (reference sequence). With V trimmed by 3 bases and J by 8 bases, 8 bases remained unmatched. The CDR3 totals 14 residues.

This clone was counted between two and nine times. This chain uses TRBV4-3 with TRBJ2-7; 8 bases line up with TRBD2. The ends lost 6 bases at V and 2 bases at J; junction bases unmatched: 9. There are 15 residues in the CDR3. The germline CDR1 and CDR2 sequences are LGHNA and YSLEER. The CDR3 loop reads CASSGQSGGPYEQYF. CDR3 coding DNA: TGCGCCAGCAGTGGCCAGAGCGGGGGCCCCTACGAGCAGTACTTC.

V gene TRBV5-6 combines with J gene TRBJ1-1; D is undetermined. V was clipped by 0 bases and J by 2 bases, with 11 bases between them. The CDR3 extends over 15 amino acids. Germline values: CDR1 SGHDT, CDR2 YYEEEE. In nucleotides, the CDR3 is TGTGCCAGCAGCTTGGCCGGCAGGTTTAACACTGAAGCTTTCTTT. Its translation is CASSLAGRFNTEAFF.